This T cell receptor beta chain was identified in a study of blood T cell repertoires in COVID-19. As for the study in general: Both acute and convalescent COVID-19 samples were obtained from the United States, Italy and Spain. Sources were T cells, B-cell-depleted T cells, or PBMCs; the material itself was cDNA or gDNA.

In the study's own analysis: Counts of nucleated cells, estimated from reference gene primer amplification, were obtained. The protocol was immunoSEQ multiplex PCR, while the TCRdb copy is restricted to in-frame clones and leaves out a portion. V, J and clone size reflect that table, while D and trimming were determined from the DNA. This table has tens of thousands of clones, 80% to 95% appearing once. The CDR3 extends over 12 amino acids. Trimming left V 4 bases short and J 4 bases short, with 8 bases between. Germline V CDR1 and CDR2: MNHNY, SVGAGI (reference sequence). The rearrangement uses TRBV6-6 and TRBJ2-7; TRBD1 is a possible D gene (5 bases). The sequence was collected from a woman aged 45-59 years in a cohort sampled during active COVID-19. The sample was peripheral blood. The CDR3 DNA sequence: TGTGCCAGCAGTTTGCAGGGTTACGAGCAGTACTTC. It yields the protein CASSLQGYEQYF.